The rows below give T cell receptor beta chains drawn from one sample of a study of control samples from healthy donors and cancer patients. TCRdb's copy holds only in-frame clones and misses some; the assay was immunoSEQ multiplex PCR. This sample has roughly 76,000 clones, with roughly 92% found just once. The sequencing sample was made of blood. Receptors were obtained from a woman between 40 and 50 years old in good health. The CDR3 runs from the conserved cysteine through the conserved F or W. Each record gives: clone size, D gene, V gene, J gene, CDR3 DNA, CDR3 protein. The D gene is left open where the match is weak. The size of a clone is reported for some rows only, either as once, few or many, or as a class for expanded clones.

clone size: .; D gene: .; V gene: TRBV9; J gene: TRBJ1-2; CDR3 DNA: TGTGCCAGCAGCGTAGGCGGACCGGGTAGGAGCTACACCTTC; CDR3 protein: CASSVGGPGRSYTF
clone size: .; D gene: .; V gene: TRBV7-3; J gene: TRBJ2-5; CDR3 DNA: TGTGCCAGCAGCCTCGACCGGCGGGAGACCCAGTACTTC; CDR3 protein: CASSLDRRETQYF
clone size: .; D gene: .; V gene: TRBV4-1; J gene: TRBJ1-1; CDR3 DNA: TGCGCCAGCAGCCGAGGCGACACGTCGAACACTGAAGCTTTCTTT; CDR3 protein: CASSRGDTSNTEAFF
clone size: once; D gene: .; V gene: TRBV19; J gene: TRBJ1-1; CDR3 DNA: TGTGCCAGTAGTATTACGTCACCCACTGAAGCTTTCTTT; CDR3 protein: CASSITSPTEAFF
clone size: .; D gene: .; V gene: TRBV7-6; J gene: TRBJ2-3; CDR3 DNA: TGTGCCAGCAGCTACCCCGGTGGGGGAGGTGGGTACACAGATACGCAGTATTTT; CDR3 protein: CASSYPGGGGGYTDTQYF
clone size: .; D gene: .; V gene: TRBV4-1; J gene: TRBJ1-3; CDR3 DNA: TGCGCCAGCAGCGATCCATTAAAACCTGGAAACACCATATATTTT; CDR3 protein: CASSDPLKPGNTIYF
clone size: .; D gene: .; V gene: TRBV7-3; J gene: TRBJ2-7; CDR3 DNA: TGTGCCAGCAGCCGGGACGGTTCCTACGAGCAGTACTTC; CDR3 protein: CASSRDGSYEQYF
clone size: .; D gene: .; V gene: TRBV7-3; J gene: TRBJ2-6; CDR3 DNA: TGTGCCAGCAGCATTTTACAGGGAGTCCTGACTTTC; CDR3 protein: CASSILQGVLTF
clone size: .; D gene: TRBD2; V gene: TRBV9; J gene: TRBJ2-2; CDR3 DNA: TGTGCCAGCAGCGTAGCGGCTAGCGGGGAGTTCACCGGGGAGCTGTTTTTT; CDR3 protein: CASSVAASGEFTGELFF
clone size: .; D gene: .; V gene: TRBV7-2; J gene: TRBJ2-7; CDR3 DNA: TGTGCCAGCAGTTTCCCCCAGGGTTCTAGGTACTACGAGCAGTACTTC; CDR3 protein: CASSFPQGSRYYEQYF
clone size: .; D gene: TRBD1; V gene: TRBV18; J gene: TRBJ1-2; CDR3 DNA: TGTGCCAGCTCACCACAGACCCCGGGACAGGGGAACTATGGCTACACCTTC; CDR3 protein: CASSPQTPGQGNYGYTF
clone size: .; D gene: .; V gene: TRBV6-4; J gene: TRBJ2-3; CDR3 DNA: TGTGCCAGCAGTGCAACGCTTAGTGGAGATACGCAGTATTTT; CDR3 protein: CASSATLSGDTQYF
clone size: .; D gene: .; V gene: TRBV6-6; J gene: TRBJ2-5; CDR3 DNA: TGTGCCAGCAGTTACCCCCGTGAGACCCAGTACTTC; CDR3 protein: CASSYPRETQYF
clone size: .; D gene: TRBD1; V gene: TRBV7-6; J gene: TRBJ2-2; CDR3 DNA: TGTGCCAGCAGCCTGACAGGGACAAGGACCGGGGAGCTGTTTTTT; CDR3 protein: CASSLTGTRTGELFF
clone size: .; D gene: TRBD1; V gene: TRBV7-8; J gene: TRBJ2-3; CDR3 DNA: TGTGCCAGCAGCGCGCTAGGGGGCGGCACAGATACGCAGTATTTT; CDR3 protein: CASSALGGGTDTQYF
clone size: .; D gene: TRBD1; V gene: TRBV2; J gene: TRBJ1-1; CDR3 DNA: TGTGCCAGCAGGACAGGGGGTACTGAAGCTTTCTTT; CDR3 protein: CASRTGGTEAFF
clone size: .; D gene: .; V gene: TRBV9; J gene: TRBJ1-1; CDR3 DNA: TGTGCCAGCAGCGTAGATTTAAGGGTCGCAGCCACTGAAGCTTTCTTT; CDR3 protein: CASSVDLRVAATEAFF
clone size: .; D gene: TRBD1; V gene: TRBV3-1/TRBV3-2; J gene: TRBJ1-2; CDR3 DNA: TGTGCCAGCAGCCAAGTAGGACAGGACTTTAACTATGGCTACACCTTC; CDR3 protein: CASSQVGQDFNYGYTF
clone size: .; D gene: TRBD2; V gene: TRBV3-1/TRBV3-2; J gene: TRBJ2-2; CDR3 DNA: TGTGCCAGCAGCCAAATGGGCGGGAGATCCGGGGAGCTGTTTTTT; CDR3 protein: CASSQMGGRSGELFF
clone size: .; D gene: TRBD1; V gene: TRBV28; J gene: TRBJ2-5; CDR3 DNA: TGTGCCAGCAGTGACAGGGGCGGGTGGCAAGAGACCCAGTACTTC; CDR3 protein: CASSDRGGWQETQYF
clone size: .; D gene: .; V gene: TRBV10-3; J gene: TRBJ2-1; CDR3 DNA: TGTGCCATCAGCTCGGACTTGTCCTACAATGAGCAGTTCTTC; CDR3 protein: CAISSDLSYNEQFF
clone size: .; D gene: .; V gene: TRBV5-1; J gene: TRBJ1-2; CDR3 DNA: TGCGCCAGCAGCACCGGGACGGGCTACACCTTC; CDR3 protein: CASSTGTGYTF
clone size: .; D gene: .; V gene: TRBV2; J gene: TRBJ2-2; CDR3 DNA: TGTGCCAGCAGTGAAGATGGCGGGGCGAACACCGGGGAGCTGTTTTTT; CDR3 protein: CASSEDGGANTGELFF
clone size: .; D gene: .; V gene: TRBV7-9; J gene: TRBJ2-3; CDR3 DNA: TGTGCCAGCAGCCTCACGCCCCAGGGGAGCACAGATACGCAGTATTTT; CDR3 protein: CASSLTPQGSTDTQYF
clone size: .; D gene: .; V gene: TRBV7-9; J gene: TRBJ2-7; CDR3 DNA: TGTGCCAGCAGCCCCCCCAGCTCCTACGAGCAGTACTTC; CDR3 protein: CASSPPSSYEQYF
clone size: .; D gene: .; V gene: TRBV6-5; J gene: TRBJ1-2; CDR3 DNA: TGTGCCAGCAGCGGACGAGCGATGAACTATGGCTACACCTTC; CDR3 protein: CASSGRAMNYGYTF
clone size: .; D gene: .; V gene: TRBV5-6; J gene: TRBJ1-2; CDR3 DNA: TGTGCCAGCAGCTTGGGGGTCGCCTATGGCTACACCTTC; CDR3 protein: CASSLGVAYGYTF
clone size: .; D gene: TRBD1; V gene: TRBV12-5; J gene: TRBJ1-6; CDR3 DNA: TGTGCTAGTGGACCTGGACAGGGTTCGTTTCTTATACCACCCCTCCACTTT; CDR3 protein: CASGPGQGSFLIPPLHF
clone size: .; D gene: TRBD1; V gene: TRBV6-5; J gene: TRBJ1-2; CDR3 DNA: TGTGCCAGCAGTTATCGGGACAGGGATGGCTACACCTTC; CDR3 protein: CASSYRDRDGYTF
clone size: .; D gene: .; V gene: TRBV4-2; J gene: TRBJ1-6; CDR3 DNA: TGTGCCAGCAGCCAATTTAGCGATTCACCCCTCCACTTT; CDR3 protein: CASSQFSDSPLHF
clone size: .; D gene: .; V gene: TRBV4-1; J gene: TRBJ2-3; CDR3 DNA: TGCGCCAGCAGCCAACGGGCGTTCGGCACAGATACGCAGTATTTT; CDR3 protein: CASSQRAFGTDTQYF
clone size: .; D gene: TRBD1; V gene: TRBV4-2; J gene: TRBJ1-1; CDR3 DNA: TGTGCCAGCAGCCCCCAAGGACAGGCCAACACTGAAGCTTTCTTT; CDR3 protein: CASSPQGQANTEAFF
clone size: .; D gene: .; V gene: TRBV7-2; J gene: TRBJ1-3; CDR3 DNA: TGTGCCAGCAGCTTATTAGGTGCAGGCAGTGGAAACACCATATATTTT; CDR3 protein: CASSLLGAGSGNTIYF
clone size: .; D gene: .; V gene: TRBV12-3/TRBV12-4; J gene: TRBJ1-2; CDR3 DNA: TGTGCCAGCAGTTTGGCCGATGAAGGCTACACCTTC; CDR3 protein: CASSLADEGYTF
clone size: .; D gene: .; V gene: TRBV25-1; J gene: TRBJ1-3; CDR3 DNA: TGTGCCAGCAGTGAATCAGGGGAGGCTAGAAACACCATATATTTT; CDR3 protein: CASSESGEARNTIYF
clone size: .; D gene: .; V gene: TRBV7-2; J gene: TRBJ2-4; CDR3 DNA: TGTGCCAGCAGCCCAAGGGACGGAGGTTCCAAAAACATTCAGTACTTC; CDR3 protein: CASSPRDGGSKNIQYF
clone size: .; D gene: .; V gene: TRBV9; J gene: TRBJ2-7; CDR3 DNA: TGTGCCAGCAGCGCCCAGCTTGGCGGGGAGTCCTACGAGCAGTACTTC; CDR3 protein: CASSAQLGGESYEQYF
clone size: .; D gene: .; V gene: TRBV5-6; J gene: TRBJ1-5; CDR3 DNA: TGTGCCAGCAGCTTGGTTGAGAATAGCAATCAGCCCCAGCATTTT; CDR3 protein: CASSLVENSNQPQHF
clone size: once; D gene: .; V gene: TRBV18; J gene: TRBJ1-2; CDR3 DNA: TGTGCCAGCTCACCAAAGACGGGCCGAACCTCCCTTTATGGCTACACCTTC; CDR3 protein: CASSPKTGRTSLYGYTF
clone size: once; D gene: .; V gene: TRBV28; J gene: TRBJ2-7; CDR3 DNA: TGTGCCAGCAGTATCCAATACGAGCAGTACTTC; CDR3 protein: CASSIQYEQYF
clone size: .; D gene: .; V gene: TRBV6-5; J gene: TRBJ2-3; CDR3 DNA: TGTGCCAGCATGAGCGGACAGAGCACAGATACGCAGTATTTT; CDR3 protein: CASMSGQSTDTQYF
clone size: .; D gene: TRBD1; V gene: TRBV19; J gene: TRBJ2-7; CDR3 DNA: TGTGCCAGTAGTGTAGGACAGGGATCCTACGAGCAGTACTTC; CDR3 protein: CASSVGQGSYEQYF
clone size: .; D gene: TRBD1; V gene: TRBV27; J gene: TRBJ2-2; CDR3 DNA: TGTGCCAGCAGTTTATGGGACAGCGGTACCGGGGAGCTGTTTTTT; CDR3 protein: CASSLWDSGTGELFF
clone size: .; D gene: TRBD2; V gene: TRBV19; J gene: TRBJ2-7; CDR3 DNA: TGTGCCTCTAGTAGCGGGAGAAATTACGAGCAGTACTTC; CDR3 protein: CASSSGRNYEQYF
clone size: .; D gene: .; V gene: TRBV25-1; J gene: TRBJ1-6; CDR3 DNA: TGTGCCAGCAGTGCGGCGGAGTATAATTCACCCCTCCACTTT; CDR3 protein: CASSAAEYNSPLHF
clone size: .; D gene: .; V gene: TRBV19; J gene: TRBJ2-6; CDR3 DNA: TGTGCCAGTGGACAGATTAACTCTGGGGCCAACGTCCTGACTTTC; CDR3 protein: CASGQINSGANVLTF
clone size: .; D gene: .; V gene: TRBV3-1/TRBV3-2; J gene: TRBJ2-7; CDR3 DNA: TGTGCCAGCAGCCAAGTTGTATACGAGCAGTACTTC; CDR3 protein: CASSQVVYEQYF
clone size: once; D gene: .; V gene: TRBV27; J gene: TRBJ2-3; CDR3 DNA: TGTGCCAGCAGTTTCGGGGGAACTAGCACAGATACGCAGTATTTT; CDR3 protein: CASSFGGTSTDTQYF
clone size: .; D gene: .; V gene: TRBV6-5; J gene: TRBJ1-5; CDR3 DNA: TGTGCCACCCTTGAGAGGGGTTTGGGTCAGCCCCAGCATTTT; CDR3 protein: CATLERGLGQPQHF
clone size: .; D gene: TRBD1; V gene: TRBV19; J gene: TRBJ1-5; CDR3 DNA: TGTGCCAGTAGCCCGGGGGACAGTCGCAATCAGCCCCAGCATTTT; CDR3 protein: CASSPGDSRNQPQHF
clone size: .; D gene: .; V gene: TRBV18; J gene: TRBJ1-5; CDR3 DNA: TGTGCCAGCTCACCCGACTGGGTCCCTAGCAATCAGCCCCAGCATTTT; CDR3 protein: CASSPDWVPSNQPQHF
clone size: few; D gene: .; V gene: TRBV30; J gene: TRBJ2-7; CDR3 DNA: TGTGCCTGGGCCGGACAGACCGCCTACGAGCAGTACTTC; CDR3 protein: CAWAGQTAYEQYF
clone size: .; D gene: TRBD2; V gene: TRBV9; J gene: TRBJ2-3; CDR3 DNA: TGTGCCAGCAGCGTCAGCGGGGCCACAGATACGCAGTATTTT; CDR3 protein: CASSVSGATDTQYF
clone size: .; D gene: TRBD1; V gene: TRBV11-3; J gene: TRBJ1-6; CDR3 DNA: TGTGCCAGCAGCACGGGACAGGGGTATTCACCCCTCCACTTT; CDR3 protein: CASSTGQGYSPLHF
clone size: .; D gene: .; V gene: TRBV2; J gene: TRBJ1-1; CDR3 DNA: TGTGCCAGCAGGGTAGGGATGAACACTGAAGCTTTCTTT; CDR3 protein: CASRVGMNTEAFF
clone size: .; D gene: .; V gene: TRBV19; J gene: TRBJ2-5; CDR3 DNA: TGTGCCAGTAGTCAAATCAGCGGCCAAGAGACCCAGTACTTC; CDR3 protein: CASSQISGQETQYF
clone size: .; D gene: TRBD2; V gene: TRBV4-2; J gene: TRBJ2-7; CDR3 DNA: TGTGCCAGCAGCCAAGAGCTAGCGGAGCGAGCCTACGAGCAGTACTTC; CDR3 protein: CASSQELAERAYEQYF
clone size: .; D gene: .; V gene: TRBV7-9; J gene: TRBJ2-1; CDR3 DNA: TGTGCCAGCAGCTTGGGTGCCACCACAGGGAGGGGCTTCGGTGAGCAGTTCTTC; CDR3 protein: CASSLGATTGRGFGEQFF
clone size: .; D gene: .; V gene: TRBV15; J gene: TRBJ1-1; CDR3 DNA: TGTGCCACCAGCAGAGCTCGGACATGGAACACTGAAGCTTTCTTT; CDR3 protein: CATSRARTWNTEAFF
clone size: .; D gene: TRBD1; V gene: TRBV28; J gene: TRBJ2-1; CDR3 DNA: TGTGCCAGCAGTTTAGGACAGGGGGGGATCTACAATGAGCAGTTCTTC; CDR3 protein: CASSLGQGGIYNEQFF